These T cell receptor beta chains were read from a single sample in a study of low-dose radiotherapy and immunotherapy resistance in tumors. MiXCR was run by TCRdb on the reads, yielding one entry per CDR3 protein. The data show some 100,000 distinct CDR3 sequences, more than 20% seen once. The input for sequencing was PBMCs, taken after low-dose radiotherapy plus immunotherapy. These TCRs come from a male donor with prostate cancer. Both conserved end residues are part of each CDR3. The order of the fields is D gene, V gene, J gene, clone size, CDR3 DNA, CDR3 protein. D genes are given only for firm matches. Clone size, where shown, is once, few, many, or a class for clones that have expanded.

NA	TRBV2	TRBJ2-4	NA	TGTGCCAGCAGTGAACTGGGAAGGAAAAACATTCAGTACTTC	CASSELGRKNIQYF
NA	TRBV29-1	TRBJ2-7	many	TGCAGCGTTGATGCGGGGCCCCGATACGAGCAGTACTTC	CSVDAGPRYEQYF
NA	TRBV25-1	TRBJ2-2	many	TGTGCCAGCAGTGGCCTCAGGGACGGAGGCACCGGGGAGCTGTTTTTT	CASSGLRDGGTGELFF
NA	TRBV13	TRBJ2-2	many	TGTGCCAGCAGCTTTTGGGGGGTGAACACCGGGGAGCTGTTTTTT	CASSFWGVNTGELFF
TRBD1	TRBV7-9	TRBJ2-2	many	TGTGCCAGCAGCTCCGCGGTGCTAGGGGGCGATAACGCGAACACCGGGGAGCTGTTTTTT	CASSSAVLGGDNANTGELFF
TRBD2	TRBV20-1	TRBJ2-5	many	TGCAGTGCTAGACCCCACGACTCGGAGCGGGGGCCCCCCGGGACCCAGTACTTC	CSARPHDSERGPPGTQYF
TRBD1	TRBV5-6	TRBJ2-7	many	TGTGCCAGCAGCTTGTTCAGGACAGGAGAGGTAGCTCTATCCTACGAGCAGTACTTC	CASSLFRTGEVALSYEQYF
TRBD1	TRBV2	TRBJ2-7	NA	TGTGCCAGCAGCGCCGACCGGGACAGGGGCCGCTACGAGCAGTACTTC	CASSADRDRGRYEQYF
TRBD2	TRBV5-1	TRBJ2-1	NA	TGCGCCAGCACAGTTACTAGCGGGTGCTCCTACTATGAGCAGTTCTTC	CASTVTSGCSYYEQFF
NA	TRBV18	TRBJ2-1	once	TGTGCCAGCTCACTACTAGGGAATGAGCAGTTCTTC	CASSLLGNEQFF
NA	TRBV5-6	TRBJ1-3	many	TGTGCCAGCAGACCTAGACAGGCCTCTGGAAACACCATATATTTT	CASRPRQASGNTIYF
TRBD1	TRBV20-1	TRBJ2-5	many	TGCAGTGCACACAGGGGGCGCGGGGAGACCCAGTACTTC	CSAHRGRGETQYF
NA	TRBV5-3	TRBJ1-2	many	TGTGCCAGCAGCCCCCCGACAGGAAACTATGGCTACACCTTC	CASSPPTGNYGYTF
NA	TRBV12-3/TRBV12-4	TRBJ2-1	NA	TGTGCCAGCAGTTTGTTGGAGAATGAGCAGTTCTTC	CASSLLENEQFF
TRBD2	TRBV7-2	TRBJ2-5	NA	TGTGCCAGCAGCTTAGTCGGGGGGGCGTCCACCCAGTACTTC	CASSLVGGASTQYF
NA	TRBV18	TRBJ1-1	NA	TGTGCCAGCTCACCAGAGACAACCACTGAAGCTTTCTTT	CASSPETTTEAFF
TRBD2	TRBV28	TRBJ2-1	NA	TGTGCCAGCAGTTCGGGGGCGGGACTAGCGGGTTACAATGAGCAGTTCTTC	CASSSGAGLAGYNEQFF
NA	TRBV20-1	TRBJ2-3	NA	TGCAGTGCTAGAGGGCAAGGGGGGGGGACTTTAGGGCAGTATTTT	CSARGQGGGTLGQYF
NA	TRBV14	TRBJ1-1	many	TGTGCCAGCAGCCAAGTTTCACGGGGGACTGAAGCTTTCTTT	CASSQVSRGTEAFF
NA	TRBV5-1	TRBJ2-3	many	TGCGCCAGCAGTTCGGAGGACACAGATACGCAGTATTTT	CASSSEDTDTQYF
TRBD1	TRBV12-3/TRBV12-4	TRBJ1-5	many	TGTGCCAGCAGCGTGGGACAGGGGATGGCCCAGCATTTT	CASSVGQGMAQHF
TRBD2	TRBV4-1	TRBJ2-7	many	TGCGCCAGCAGCCACTCCGCTAGCGGGGGGGCCATAATCAACGAGCAGTACTTC	CASSHSASGGAIINEQYF
NA	TRBV5-1	TRBJ2-1	many	TGCGCCAGCAGCTTGCCCAGCCACAATGAGCAGTTCTTC	CASSLPSHNEQFF
NA	TRBV6-1	TRBJ2-2	NA	TGTGCCAGCAGTGAAGAGGCAGGGGCGAACACCGGGGAGCTGTTTTTT	CASSEEAGANTGELFF
NA	TRBV5-1	TRBJ1-1	many	TGCGCCAGCAGCTTGAGTAGCTCAGGAAACACTGAAGCTTTCTTT	CASSLSSSGNTEAFF
NA	TRBV5-5	TRBJ1-1	NA	TGTGCCAGCAGCTTGGAGCTGGGGGAGAACACTGAAGCTTTCTTT	CASSLELGENTEAFF
NA	TRBV11-1	TRBJ2-1	many	TGTGCCAGCAGCAGCCCCACTAGTCTCGGGCTCGCTCCCTTGGGGGTTGAGCAGTTCTTC	CASSSPTSLGLAPLGVEQFF
NA	TRBV5-1	TRBJ1-6	many	TGCGCCAGCAGCTTGAGTGGGCCAGAAATCAATTCACCCCTCCACTTT	CASSLSGPEINSPLHF
NA	TRBV11-2	TRBJ1-1	NA	TGTGCCAGCGGTCCGGGGGGTTGGAACACTGAAGCTTTCTTT	CASGPGGWNTEAFF
TRBD1	TRBV10-3	TRBJ2-1	NA	TGTGCCATCAGCGACAGGGGTGCTTACAATGAGCAGTTCTTC	CAISDRGAYNEQFF
NA	TRBV12-3/TRBV12-4	TRBJ2-1	many	TGTGCCAGCAGTGGGGGGCATGAGCAGTTCTTC	CASSGGHEQFF
TRBD1	TRBV7-2	TRBJ2-2	medium-sized	TGTGCCAGCAGCGCACAGGGGGGAGGCACCGGGGAGCTGTTTTTT	CASSAQGGGTGELFF
NA	TRBV20-1	TRBJ2-3	many	TGCAGTGCTAGTTTAGGGGATACGCAGTATTTT	CSASLGDTQYF
NA	TRBV11-2	TRBJ2-7	NA	TGTGCCAGCAGCCTCAGGCCGGGAAGCTCCTACGAGCAGTACTTC	CASSLRPGSSYEQYF
NA	TRBV4-3	TRBJ1-2	NA	TGCGCCAGCAGCCAAGACAGGACCCGAGCTAACTATGGCTACACCTTC	CASSQDRTRANYGYTF
NA	TRBV5-6	TRBJ2-5	NA	TGTGCCAGCAGCAACACAGGGTACCAAGAGACCCAGTACTTC	CASSNTGYQETQYF
NA	TRBV12-3/TRBV12-4	TRBJ2-7	once	TGTGCCAGCAGTTTAGCGAGGCCAGGGCTTCGCGACGAGCAGTACTTC	CASSLARPGLRDEQYF
NA	TRBV4-1	TRBJ2-2	many	TGCGCCAGCAGCCAAGATCGGTTTGCCTTGGCGGGGGAGCTGTTTTTT	CASSQDRFALAGELFF
NA	TRBV12-3/TRBV12-4	TRBJ1-5	many	TGTGCCAGCAGTTTCCCGGACACCGGGCAGCCCCAGCATTTT	CASSFPDTGQPQHF
NA	TRBV19	TRBJ2-2	many	TGTGCCAGCCGACTAGGGGCCGGGGAGCTGTTTTTT	CASRLGAGELFF
TRBD1	TRBV5-1	TRBJ1-2	NA	TGCGCCAGCAGCCCGTCAGGACAGGGGACCCTTTATGGCTACACCTTC	CASSPSGQGTLYGYTF
NA	TRBV7-6	TRBJ1-3	many	TGTGCCAGCAGCTTAGCCCTTCACAGGTCTGGAAACACCATATATTTT	CASSLALHRSGNTIYF
TRBD2	TRBV30	TRBJ2-3	NA	TGTGCCTGGAATAGGCGGGGGAACACAGATACGCAGTATTTT	CAWNRRGNTDTQYF
NA	TRBV18	TRBJ2-7	many	TGTGCCAGCTCCATCGGACAAGCAACCTACGAGCAGTACTTC	CASSIGQATYEQYF
TRBD1	TRBV5-1	TRBJ2-1	many	TGCGCCAGCAGCTTGGAAGGGGGCAAGCACAATGAGCAGTTCTTC	CASSLEGGKHNEQFF
NA	TRBV29-1	TRBJ2-5	many	TGCAGCGTTGGGGGTCGTTCGGCGGGGTTTCAAGAGACCCAGTACTTC	CSVGGRSAGFQETQYF